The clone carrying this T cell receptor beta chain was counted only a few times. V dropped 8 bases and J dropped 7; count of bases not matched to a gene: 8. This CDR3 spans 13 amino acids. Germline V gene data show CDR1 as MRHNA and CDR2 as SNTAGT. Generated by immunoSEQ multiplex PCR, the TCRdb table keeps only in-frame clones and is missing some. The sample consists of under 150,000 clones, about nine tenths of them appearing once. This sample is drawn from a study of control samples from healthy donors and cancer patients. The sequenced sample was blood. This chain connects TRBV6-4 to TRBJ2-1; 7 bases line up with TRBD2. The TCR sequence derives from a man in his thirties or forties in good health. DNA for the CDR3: TGTGCCAGCTCGGCGGGAGATCAGAATGAGCAGTTCTTC. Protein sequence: CASSAGDQNEQFF.